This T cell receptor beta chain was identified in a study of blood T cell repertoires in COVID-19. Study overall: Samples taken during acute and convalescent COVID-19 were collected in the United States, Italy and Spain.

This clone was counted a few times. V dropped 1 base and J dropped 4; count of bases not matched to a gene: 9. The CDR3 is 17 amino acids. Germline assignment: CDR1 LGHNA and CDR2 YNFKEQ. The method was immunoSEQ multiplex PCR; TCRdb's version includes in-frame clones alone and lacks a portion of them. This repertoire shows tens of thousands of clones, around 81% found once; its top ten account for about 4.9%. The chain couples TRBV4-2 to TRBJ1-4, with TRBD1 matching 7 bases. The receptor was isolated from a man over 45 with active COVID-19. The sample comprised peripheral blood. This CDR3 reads CASSQGYRGSFNEKLFF. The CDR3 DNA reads TGTGCCAGCAGCCAAGGATACAGGGGTTCTTTTAATGAAAAACTGTTTTTT.